What follows are 4 T cell receptor beta chains derived from one specimen sequenced in a study of glioma-infiltrating T cells after dendritic cell vaccination. TCRdb keeps only in-frame clones here, not all; method: immunoSEQ multiplex PCR. The sample gives 90,000 to 95,000 clones, 75% to 85% of which show up once; 2.1% is in the top ten. Time point meaning: after dendritic cell vaccination, including at tumor progression/relapse. Sequenced here: blood, sampled after dendritic cell vaccination. The receptors come from a human donor with glioblastoma.

The rearrangement links TRBV15 to TRBJ1-2; a possible D gene is TRBD1 (5 bases). Germline V gene data show CDR1 as LNHNV and CDR2 as YYDKDF (reference sequence). Trimming pared 5 bases from V and 0 bases from J, leaving 13 bases between. The CDR3 has 15 residues. As DNA, the CDR3 is TGTGCCACCAGCCCCGGGGGGGGGACTAACTATGGCTACACCTTC. It is translated as CATSPGGGTNYGYTF.

This rearrangement joins TRBV5-1 to TRBJ2-3, with 8 positions matching TRBD1. V trimming: 4 bases; J trimming: 5 bases; junction bases outside the gene matches: 6. Germline assignment: CDR1 SGHRS and CDR2 YFSETQ. This CDR3 is built from 14 residues. CDR3 in amino acids: CASSLSTGGDTQYF. The CDR3 DNA is TGCGCCAGCAGCCTTTCAACAGGGGGAGATACGCAGTATTTT.

The chain is built from TRBV11-2 and TRBJ1-1; D may be TRBD1 (6 bases). Deletions cut 3 bases from V and 1 base from J, with 9 bases between. The CDR3 extends over 14 amino acids. The germline gives CDR1 SGHAT, CDR2 FQNNGV. The CDR3 protein is CASSLRGQNTEAFF. The CDR3 bases are TGTGCCAGCAGCTTGAGGGGACAGAACACTGAAGCTTTCTTT.

This clone was seen just once. The rearrangement links TRBV19 to TRBJ2-2; TRBD2 matches 10 bases. With 9 bases clipped from V and 7 bases from J, the junction kept 8 bases outside the gene matches. CDR3 size: 14 residues. Germline-derived CDR1 and CDR2 are LNHDA and SQIVND (reference sequence). The CDR3 region has the DNA TGTGCCAGCCTGCTAGCGGGGGCTGGCGGGGAGCTGTTTTTT. Amino acid sequence: CASLLAGAGGELFF.